The 4 T cell receptor beta chains given below trace back to one sample, sequenced in a study of blood T cells in healthy people across ages. The second PCR ran roughly 6 to 11 cycles with a sample-barcoded 5' primer and J-beta primers. TCRdb independently ran MiXCR on the 5' RACE reads; one entry per CDR3 protein. This sample yields fewer than 900,000 distinct CDR3 sequences, of which about 40% are seen a single time; about 20% belongs to the top ten. Sequencing input: blood. The receptors were sampled from a woman aged 55-70 years in good health.

This clonotype was seen a few times. The V call is TRBV5-6, the J call TRBJ2-3; D gene ambiguous. The CDR3 is 16 residues long. Trimming stripped 3 bases from V and 4 bases from J, with 18 bases between. Germline assignment: CDR1 SGHDT and CDR2 YYEEEE. CDR3 DNA sequence: TGTGCCAGCAGCTACCCGGTTGAACAACCCTCAGATACGCAGTATTTT. Its protein product is CASSYPVEQPSDTQYF.

V is TRBV7-9 and J is TRBJ2-1; 8 nucleotides match TRBD2. The CDR3 covers 16 residues. V lost 1 base, J lost 6 bases, and 8 bases stayed unmatched. Germline V gene lookup returns CDR1 SEHNR and CDR2 FQNEAQ (reference sequence). The CDR3 coding sequence is TGTGCCAGCAGCTTAGGGGCGGGACTAGAACGCAATGAGCAGTTCTTC. Protein product: CASSLGAGLERNEQFF. The full variable domain, in which reference TRBV7-9 and TRBJ2-1 provide the parts outside the CDR3, is DTGVSQNPRHKITKRGQNVTFRCDPISEHNRLYWYRQTLGQGPEFLTYFQNEAQLEKSRLLSDRFSAERPKGSFSTLEIQRTEQGDSAMYLCASSLGAGLERNEQFFGPGTRLTVL.

The rearrangement uses TRBV12-3 or TRBV12-4 and TRBJ2-2; 10 nucleotides agree with TRBD2. The CDR3 covers 15 residues. V lost 8 bases and J lost 9; bases outside the gene matches: 12. Written as DNA, the CDR3 is TGTGCCAGCGGGTCCGGGACTAGCGTGACCAGGGAGCTGTTTTTT. It codes for CASGSGTSVTRELFF.

The sample holds a few counts of this clonotype. The CDR3: CASQGVIVDTEAFF. The CDR3 region has the DNA TGTGCCTCGCAAGGTGTGATCGTGGACACTGAAGCTTTCTTT. The chain links TRBV10-3 to TRBJ1-1; D is uncertain. V dropped 11 bases and J dropped 3 bases, with 19 bases sitting between them. Germline values: CDR1 ENHRY, CDR2 SYGVKD. The CDR3 runs 14 residues.